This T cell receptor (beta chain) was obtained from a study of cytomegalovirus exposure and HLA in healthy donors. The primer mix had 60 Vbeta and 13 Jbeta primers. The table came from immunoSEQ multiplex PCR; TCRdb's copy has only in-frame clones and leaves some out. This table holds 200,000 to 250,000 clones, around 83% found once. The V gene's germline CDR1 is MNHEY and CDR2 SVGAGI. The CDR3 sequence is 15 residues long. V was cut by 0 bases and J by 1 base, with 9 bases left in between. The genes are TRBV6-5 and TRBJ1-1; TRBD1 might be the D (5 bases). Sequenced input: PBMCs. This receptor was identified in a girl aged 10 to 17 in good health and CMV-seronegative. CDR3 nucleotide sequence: TGTGCCAGCAGTTACTCGACAGTTGGGAACACTGAAGCTTTCTTT. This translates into CASSYSTVGNTEAFF.